These T cell receptor beta chains were read from a single sample in a study of blood T cells in healthy people across ages. A single record per CDR3 protein comes from TCRdb applying MiXCR to the 5' RACE reads. The table shows 550,000 to 750,000 distinct CDR3 sequences, with under 25% occurring only once. The sequenced material came from blood. These receptors were obtained from a man aged 70 or older in good health. Both conserved end residues are trimmed from each CDR3.

TRBV7-2	TRBJ2-3	ASSLVAGARDTQY
TRBV7-9	TRBJ2-4	ASSPTGPANDIQY
TRBV10-3	-	AGGGLYEQY
TRBV7-3	TRBJ2-1	ASSLSPGLAGSDNEQF
TRBV12-3/TRBV12-4	TRBJ2-2	ASSSTSGRTGELF
TRBV24-1	TRBJ2-1	ASVGGDEQF
TRBV12-3/TRBV12-4	TRBJ2-6	ASSPSLVLRGEGANVLT
TRBV20-1	TRBJ2-3	SARPASGTDTQY
TRBV7-3	TRBJ2-5	ASSSGTGRETQY
TRBV18	TRBJ2-7	ASSPLSGGFPYEQY
TRBV20-1	TRBJ2-5	SARRSSGSTEQL
TRBV7-8	TRBJ1-5	ASSLDRDLAQPQH
TRBV20-1	TRBJ2-5	SARAGNQETQY
TRBV3-1	TRBJ2-5	ASSQDWQGGETQY
TRBV5-1	TRBJ1-1	ASSLRAWTEAF
TRBV12-3/TRBV12-4	TRBJ2-5	ASRISGGGETQY
TRBV20-1	-	SAAWSGRGYEQF
TRBV20-1	TRBJ2-1	SARGLAVGYNEQF
TRBV28	TRBJ2-2	ASMLTGELF
TRBV25-1	TRBJ2-2	ASSEVGYGELF
TRBV18	TRBJ2-1	ASSPFRDTNEQF
TRBV27	-	ASSTSGTVNNEQF
TRBV12-3/TRBV12-4	TRBJ2-5	ASRYGTEQETQY
TRBV28	TRBJ1-5	ASSGGDREVQPQH
TRBV12-3/TRBV12-4	TRBJ2-3	ASRVRTDVEY
TRBV5-1	TRBJ1-5	ASSVDGGASQPQH
TRBV18	TRBJ1-1	ASSPTAGKGNTEAF
TRBV3-1	TRBJ2-1	ASSLRTGAAHNEQF
TRBV5-1	TRBJ2-3	ASSPYSSGRGADTQY
TRBV7-9	TRBJ2-5	ASSSAEVQQETQY
TRBV25-1	TRBJ2-7	ASSGGQGYPYEQY
TRBV7-3	TRBJ2-2	ASSLRPTGLGELF
TRBV30	TRBJ2-5	AWSVLADQETQY
TRBV3-1	TRBJ2-1	ASSPRQRLSYNERF
TRBV7-2	TRBJ1-5	ASSPLKGEPQH
TRBV28	TRBJ2-1	ASSLDMNWF
TRBV27	TRBJ1-1	ASGQGVTEAF
TRBV12-3/TRBV12-4	TRBJ2-5	ASSLTSGRAETQY
TRBV12-3/TRBV12-4	TRBJ1-1	ASSSLERDTEAF
TRBV12-3/TRBV12-4	-	ASSFTGGSPYNEQF
TRBV28	TRBJ2-7	ASSFRDRGRYEQY
TRBV5-6	TRBJ1-2	ASSTREHYGYT
TRBV4-1	TRBJ2-7	ASSQATGTNSYEQY
TRBV12-3/TRBV12-4	TRBJ1-1	ASSLRDRAYRAF
TRBV14	TRBJ2-2	ASSQSPTGELL
TRBV10-3	-	AILERLAGANGQF
TRBV20-1	TRBJ2-4	SARPVGQGGIQY
TRBV28	TRBJ1-5	ASIKSGTNNQPQH
TRBV28	TRBJ1-5	ASNEQTNQPQH